This T cell receptor (beta chain) emerged from a study of vaccination and CD4 T cells after COVID-19. Concerning this clonotype itself: Its antigen is not known.

Treatment noted: roughly 10-day PBMC culture with coronavirus spike peptide pools or control peptides (ViraFEST assay). The Oncomine TCR Beta short-read assay was applied to DNA of cultured CD4+ T cells. TCRdb processed the PCR reads anew with MiXCR; each CDR3 protein has one entry. The sample lists roughly 16,000 distinct CDR3 sequences; around 47% were seen once. Germline assignment: CDR1 ENHRY and CDR2 SYGVKD. Trimming removed 4 bases from V and 2 bases from J; junction bases left unmatched: 1. The CDR3 has 15 residues. J is TRBJ2-3 and V is TRBV10-3, with TRBD2 matching over 12 bases. The sequence was collected from a human donor who had recovered from COVID-19. Material: CD4+ T cells from blood, cultured in vitro. Here the CDR3 DNA reads TGTGCCATCAGTGGACTAGCGGGAGTCACAGATACGCAGTATTTT. This codes for CAISGLAGVTDTQYF.